One sample yielded the 27 T cell receptor beta chains listed below, sequenced in a study of shared clonotypes between healthy human individuals. Clones were sequenced by immunoSEQ multiplex PCR, and TCRdb holds only the in-frame ones, with some missing. The sample has millions of clones, 85% to 95% seen once; the top ten hold about 0.13%. Input material: naive CD4+ T cells sorted from blood. Subset meaning: CD45RA+ positively selected. These receptors originate from a man younger than 30 in good health.

The chain joins TRBV7-2 to TRBJ2-5; D gene unclear. Germline lookup yields CDR1 SGHTA and CDR2 FQGNSA. This CDR3 has 15 amino acids. The V gene lost 5 bases and the J gene lost 0 bases, with 13 bases spanning the gap. In nucleotides, the CDR3 is TGTGCCAGCAGCAGATCAGCGTCGAACCAAGAGACCCAGTACTTC. This translates into CASSRSASNQETQYF.

This chain uses TRBV5-1 with TRBJ2-1; TRBD1 aligns across 9 bases. The CDR3 spans 16 residues. The ends lost 1 base at V and 4 bases at J; junction bases unmatched: 6. Germline V gene lookup returns CDR1 SGHRS and CDR2 YFSETQ. The CDR3 protein is CASSLYPGQGYNEQFF. The CDR3 nucleotides read TGCGCCAGCAGCTTGTATCCGGGACAGGGATACAATGAGCAGTTCTTC.

The rearrangement links TRBV7-2 to TRBJ2-7; D unclear. Trimming pared 1 base from V and 0 bases from J, leaving 10 bases between. The CDR3 length is 15 residues. Looked up from germline, CDR1 is SGHTA and CDR2 is FQGNSA. CDR3 nucleotide sequence: TGTGCCAGCAGCTTAGTCGTCTTCAGCTCCTACGAGCAGTACTTC. Amino acids: CASSLVVFSSYEQYF.

The rearrangement links TRBV7-8 to TRBJ1-5; D ambiguous. Germline CDR1 and CDR2: SGHVS and FQNEAQ. Trimming removed 1 base at V and 5 bases at J, with 12 bases between. The CDR3 loop spans 15 amino acids. CDR3 DNA: TGTGCCAGCAGCTTAGATCCGGGGAAATATCAGCCCCAGCATTTT. Protein: CASSLDPGKYQPQHF.

The V call is TRBV18, the J call TRBJ2-7; 9 bases are shared with TRBD1. The V segment lost 5 bases and the J segment 6 bases; nucleotides outside the gene matches: 8. The CDR3 runs 14 residues. Per the germline V gene, CDR1 is KGHSH and CDR2 is LQKENI. CDR3 residues: CASSGGQGSREQYF. CDR3 DNA sequence: TGTGCCAGCTCAGGTGGACAGGGGAGCCGCGAGCAGTACTTC.

As regards this clone: The same CDR3 is also encoded by other DNA sequences in this sample. The V gene is TRBV7-2, the J gene TRBJ2-3, with D perhaps TRBD2 (6 bases). V was shortened by 3 bases and J by 0 bases, with 10 bases between the two germline ends. CDR1 is SGHTA, CDR2 FQGNSA, per germline. This CDR3 has 15 amino acids. The CDR3 DNA reads as TGTGCCAGCAGCTTTAGCGGAGCTAGCACAGATACGCAGTATTTT. This sequence encodes CASSFSGASTDTQYF.

This chain connects TRBV29-1 to TRBJ2-5, with 10 bases fitting TRBD1. The CDR3 sequence is 14 residues long. In germline, CDR1 is SQVTM, CDR2 ANQGSEA. V was clipped by 6 bases and J by 5 bases; unmatched bases: 9. The CDR3: CSVASTGGGETQYF. In DNA, the CDR3 is TGCAGCGTGGCTTCGACAGGGGGCGGGGAGACCCAGTACTTC.

This clone was seen a single time. V is TRBV5-4 and J is TRBJ1-6; D possibly corresponds to TRBD1 (5 bases). CDR1 SGHNT and CDR2 YYREEE come from the germline V gene (reference sequence). V lost 3 bases, J lost 8 bases, and 12 bases lay in between. The CDR3 sequence is 14 residues long. The CDR3: CASSSDRTYSPLHF. The DNA of the CDR3 is TGTGCCAGCAGCTCAGACAGAACCTATTCACCCCTCCACTTT.

Comment on this clone: Because the CDR3's place on the DNA is in doubt, the DNA is left out and the CDR3 is given as listed by TCRdb. The V gene is TRBV27, the J gene TRBJ2-3; the table assigns TRBD2, which was not confirmed against the DNA. The CDR3 length equals 18 residues, ends included. Germline V CDR1 and CDR2: MNHEY, SMNVEV (reference sequence). The CDR3 sequence: CASSSSVPRYSSTDTQYF.

J is TRBJ2-2 and V is TRBV5-4; 9 nucleotides match TRBD1. V was clipped by 5 bases and J by 5 bases; unmatched bases: 7. Germline values: CDR1 SGHNT, CDR2 YYREEE (reference sequence). The CDR3 contains 15 residues. The CDR3 reads CASRNGQGTTGELFF. The CDR3 nucleotides read TGTGCCAGCAGGAATGGACAGGGGACAACCGGGGAGCTGTTTTTT.

The chain couples TRBV5-1 to TRBJ1-1; D remains ambiguous. The CDR3 has 12 amino acids. Trimming removed 4 bases from V and 6 bases from J, with 10 bases in between. Per germline, CDR1 SGHRS and CDR2 YFSETQ. CDR3 region: CASSSWGAEAFF. CDR3 DNA: TGCGCCAGCAGCAGCTGGGGAGCTGAAGCTTTCTTT.

This clone was seen a single time. Additional DNA sequences in this sample encode the identical CDR3. The chain couples TRBV6-5 to TRBJ2-3; a possible D gene is TRBD2 (5 bases). The germline V gene has CDR1 MNHEY and CDR2 SVGAGI. The length of the CDR3 is 13 residues. Trimming left V 9 bases short and J 0 bases short, with 10 bases between. The CDR3 region has the DNA TGTGCCAGTAGGCGGGTGAGCACAGATACGCAGTATTTT. As protein: CASRRVSTDTQYF.

This chain joins TRBV7-9 and TRBJ2-4, with D possibly being TRBD1 or TRBD2 (5 bases each). Germline V gene lookup returns CDR1 SEHNR and CDR2 FQNEAQ (reference sequence). The CDR3 extends over 15 amino acids. The ends were cut back, 4 bases at V and 9 bases at J, with 19 bases in the middle. The CDR3 DNA is TGTGCCAGCAGCTCCTCCCCGGGACCGCTTGCCATTCAGTACTTC. This sequence encodes CASSSSPGPLAIQYF.

This rearrangement joins TRBV5-4 to TRBJ2-1, with D maybe TRBD2 (7 bases). This CDR3 spans 16 amino acids. V lost 0 bases to trimming and J lost 7 bases, with 17 bases between them. Germline V CDR1 and CDR2: SGHNT, YYREEE (reference sequence). CDR3 sequence: CASSLEGGSGINEQFF. The CDR3 bases are TGTGCCAGCAGCTTGGAGGGGGGGAGCGGGATAAATGAGCAGTTCTTC.

The chain recombines TRBV7-9 with TRBJ1-2; D uncertain. Germline CDR1 and CDR2: SEHNR and FQNEAQ (reference sequence). CDR3 length: 13 amino acids. Trimming cost V 1 base and J 5 bases, with 8 bases left between them. The CDR3 nucleotides are TGTGCCAGCAGCTTAGAAGCGGAATATGGCTACACCTTC. This encodes CASSLEAEYGYTF.

This chain connects TRBV15 to TRBJ2-3; weak D call: TRBD2 (5 bases). V was trimmed by 2 bases and J by 3 bases, leaving 12 bases between them. CDR3 size: 15 residues. Germline CDR1 reads LNHNV; CDR2 reads YYDKDF (reference sequence). The CDR3, as DNA: TGTGCCACCAGCAGAAAATTACGGGAAACAGATACGCAGTATTTT. Translated: CATSRKLRETDTQYF.

The chain carries TRBV5-1 and TRBJ2-1; 12 positions agree with TRBD1. Germline V gene sequence: CDR1 SGHRS, CDR2 YFSETQ. The CDR3 is 14 residues long. Unmatched junction bases numbered 6, after V lost 8 bases and J lost 6 bases. This CDR3 reads CASMPGQGANEQFF. CDR3 nucleotides: TGCGCCAGTATGCCGGGACAGGGGGCCAATGAGCAGTTCTTC.

This chain uses TRBV30 with TRBJ2-5, with 7 bases matching TRBD1. CDR1 and CDR2 (germline): GTSNPN, SVGIG (reference sequence). The CDR3 extends over 13 amino acids. V lost 3 bases, J lost 1 base, and 2 bases stayed unmatched. CDR3 amino acids: CAWSQGVQETQYF. CDR3 nucleotide sequence: TGTGCCTGGAGCCAGGGGGTCCAAGAGACCCAGTACTTC.

V usage is TRBV10-1 and J usage is TRBJ2-2; no definite D call. The CDR3 length is 14 residues. The V gene lost 0 bases and the J gene lost 8 bases, with 10 bases spanning the gap. Germline V gene lookup returns CDR1 WNHNN and CDR2 SYGVQD (reference sequence). The CDR3 loop reads CASSESTREGELFF. As DNA, the CDR3 is TGCGCCAGCAGTGAGTCGACTCGCGAAGGGGAGCTGTTTTTT.

This clone was recorded only once. The chain recombines TRBV7-9 with TRBJ2-2; D is possibly TRBD2 (6 bases). CDR3 size: 13 residues. Germline CDR1 SEHNR, CDR2 FQNEAQ (reference sequence). V gave up 0 bases and J gave up 9 bases, with 8 bases separating them. CDR3 sequence: CASSLAGGRELFF. The CDR3 DNA is TGTGCCAGCAGCTTAGCGGGAGGCCGGGAGCTGTTTTTT. Supplemented by reference TRBV7-9 and TRBJ2-2, the full variable domain reads DTGVSQNPRHKITKRGQNVTFRCDPISEHNRLYWYRQTLGQGPEFLTYFQNEAQLEKSRLLSDRFSAERPKGSFSTLEIQRTEQGDSAMYLCASSLAGGRELFFGEGSRLTVL.

The rearrangement links TRBV5-1 to TRBJ2-1, with a weak D call TRBD2 (5 bases). Looked up from germline, CDR1 is SGHRS and CDR2 is YFSETQ. CDR3 length equals 16 residues. Trimming removed 0 bases from V and 4 bases from J, with 14 bases in between. The CDR3 region is CASSLGAGLPYNEQFF. The CDR3, as DNA: TGCGCCAGCAGCTTGGGTGCAGGACTGCCGTACAATGAGCAGTTCTTC.

The V and J genes are TRBV5-1 and TRBJ2-1; 10 nucleotides match TRBD1. The CDR3 is 13 amino acids. Germline values: CDR1 SGHRS, CDR2 YFSETQ. The junction had 5 bases not matched to a gene; V was cut back by 0 bases and J by 14 bases. In nucleotides, the CDR3 is TGCGCCAGCAGCTTGGAGACAGGGGGCAAAAAGTTCTTC. The encoded protein is CASSLETGGKKFF.

Points on this clone: This CDR3 is also generated by other DNA sequences in the sample. This sequence joins TRBV18 and TRBJ1-1; 8 bases map to TRBD1. CDR3 length: 15 amino acids. The V gene end was trimmed by 2 bases and the J gene end by 0 bases; junction bases not matched to a gene: 2. The germline gives CDR1 KGHSH, CDR2 LQKENI. The chain's CDR3 is CASSPGQGMNTEAFF. Here the CDR3 DNA reads TGTGCCAGCTCACCAGGACAGGGTATGAACACTGAAGCTTTCTTT. The full variable domain, completed using reference TRBV18 and TRBJ1-1, is NAGVMQNPRHLVRRRGQEARLRCSPMKGHSHVYWYRQLPEEGLKFMVYLQKENIIDESGMPKERFSAEFPKEGPSILRIQQVVRGDSAAYFCASSPGQGMNTEAFFGQGTRLTVV.

This chain joins TRBV6-5 and TRBJ1-2; TRBD1 aligns across 12 bases. Trimming took 5 bases from V and 7 from J; bases not matched to a gene: 5. Per germline, CDR1 MNHEY and CDR2 SVGAGI. The CDR3 contains 14 residues. This CDR3 is CASSRGQGAFGYTF. CDR3 in DNA: TGTGCCAGCAGTCGGGGACAGGGGGCTTTTGGCTACACCTTC.

V gene TRBV10-3 combines with J gene TRBJ1-1; D is possibly TRBD1 (6 bases). The germline gives CDR1 ENHRY, CDR2 SYGVKD. The V end lost 4 bases, the J end lost 2 bases, and 14 bases lay between the germline ends. The CDR3 has 15 amino acids. The CDR3 nucleotides read TGTGCCATCAGTGGCGGAGGGGGAATAAACACTGAAGCTTTCTTT. It yields the protein CAISGGGGINTEAFF.

V gene TRBV6-4 combines with J gene TRBJ2-5; 7 bases agree with TRBD2. V was pared by 5 bases and J by 5 bases, with 14 bases of the junction left unmatched. Germline V gives CDR1 MRHNA, CDR2 SNTAGT. This CDR3 contains 16 residues. The CDR3 DNA is TGTGCCAGCAGTATACCCTTTGCGGGGGACCCGGAGACCCAGTACTTC. This translates into CASSIPFAGDPETQYF.

CDR3 nucleotide sequence: TGTGCCAGCAGCTGGGGGACAGGGGTAGGCTCACCCCTCCACTTT. Its translation: CASSWGTGVGSPLHF. This chain uses TRBV5-8 with TRBJ1-6; 10 nucleotides align to TRBD1. CDR3 length: 15 residues. Germline CDR1 is SGHTS and CDR2 is YDEGEE. Trimming cost V 3 bases and J 10 bases; bases outside gene matches: 7.